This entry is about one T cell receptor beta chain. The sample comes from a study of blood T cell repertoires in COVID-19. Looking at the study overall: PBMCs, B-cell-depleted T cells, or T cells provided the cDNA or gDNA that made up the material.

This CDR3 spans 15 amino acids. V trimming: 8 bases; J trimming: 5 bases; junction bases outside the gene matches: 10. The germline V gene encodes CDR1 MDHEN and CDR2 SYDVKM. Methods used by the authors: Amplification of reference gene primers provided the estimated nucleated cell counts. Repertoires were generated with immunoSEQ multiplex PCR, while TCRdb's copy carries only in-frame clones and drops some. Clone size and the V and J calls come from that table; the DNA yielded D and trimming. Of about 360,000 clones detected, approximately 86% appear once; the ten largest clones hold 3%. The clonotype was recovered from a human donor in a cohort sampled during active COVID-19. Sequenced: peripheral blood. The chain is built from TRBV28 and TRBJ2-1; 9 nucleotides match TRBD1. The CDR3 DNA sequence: TGTGCCAGCGGAGAGACAGGGGGGTTGCACAATGAGCAGTTCTTC. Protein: CASGETGGLHNEQFF.